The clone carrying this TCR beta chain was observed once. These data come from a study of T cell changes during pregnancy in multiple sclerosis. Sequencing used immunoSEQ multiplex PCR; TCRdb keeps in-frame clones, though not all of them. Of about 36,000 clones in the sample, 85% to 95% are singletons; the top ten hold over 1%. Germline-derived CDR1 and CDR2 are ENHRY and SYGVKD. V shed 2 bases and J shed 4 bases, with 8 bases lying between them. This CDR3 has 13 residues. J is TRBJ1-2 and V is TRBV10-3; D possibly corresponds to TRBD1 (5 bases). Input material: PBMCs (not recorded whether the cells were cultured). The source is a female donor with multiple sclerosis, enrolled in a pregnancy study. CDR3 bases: TGTGCCATCAGTGAGGGGCAGGGCTATGGCTACACCTTC. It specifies CAISEGQGYGYTF.